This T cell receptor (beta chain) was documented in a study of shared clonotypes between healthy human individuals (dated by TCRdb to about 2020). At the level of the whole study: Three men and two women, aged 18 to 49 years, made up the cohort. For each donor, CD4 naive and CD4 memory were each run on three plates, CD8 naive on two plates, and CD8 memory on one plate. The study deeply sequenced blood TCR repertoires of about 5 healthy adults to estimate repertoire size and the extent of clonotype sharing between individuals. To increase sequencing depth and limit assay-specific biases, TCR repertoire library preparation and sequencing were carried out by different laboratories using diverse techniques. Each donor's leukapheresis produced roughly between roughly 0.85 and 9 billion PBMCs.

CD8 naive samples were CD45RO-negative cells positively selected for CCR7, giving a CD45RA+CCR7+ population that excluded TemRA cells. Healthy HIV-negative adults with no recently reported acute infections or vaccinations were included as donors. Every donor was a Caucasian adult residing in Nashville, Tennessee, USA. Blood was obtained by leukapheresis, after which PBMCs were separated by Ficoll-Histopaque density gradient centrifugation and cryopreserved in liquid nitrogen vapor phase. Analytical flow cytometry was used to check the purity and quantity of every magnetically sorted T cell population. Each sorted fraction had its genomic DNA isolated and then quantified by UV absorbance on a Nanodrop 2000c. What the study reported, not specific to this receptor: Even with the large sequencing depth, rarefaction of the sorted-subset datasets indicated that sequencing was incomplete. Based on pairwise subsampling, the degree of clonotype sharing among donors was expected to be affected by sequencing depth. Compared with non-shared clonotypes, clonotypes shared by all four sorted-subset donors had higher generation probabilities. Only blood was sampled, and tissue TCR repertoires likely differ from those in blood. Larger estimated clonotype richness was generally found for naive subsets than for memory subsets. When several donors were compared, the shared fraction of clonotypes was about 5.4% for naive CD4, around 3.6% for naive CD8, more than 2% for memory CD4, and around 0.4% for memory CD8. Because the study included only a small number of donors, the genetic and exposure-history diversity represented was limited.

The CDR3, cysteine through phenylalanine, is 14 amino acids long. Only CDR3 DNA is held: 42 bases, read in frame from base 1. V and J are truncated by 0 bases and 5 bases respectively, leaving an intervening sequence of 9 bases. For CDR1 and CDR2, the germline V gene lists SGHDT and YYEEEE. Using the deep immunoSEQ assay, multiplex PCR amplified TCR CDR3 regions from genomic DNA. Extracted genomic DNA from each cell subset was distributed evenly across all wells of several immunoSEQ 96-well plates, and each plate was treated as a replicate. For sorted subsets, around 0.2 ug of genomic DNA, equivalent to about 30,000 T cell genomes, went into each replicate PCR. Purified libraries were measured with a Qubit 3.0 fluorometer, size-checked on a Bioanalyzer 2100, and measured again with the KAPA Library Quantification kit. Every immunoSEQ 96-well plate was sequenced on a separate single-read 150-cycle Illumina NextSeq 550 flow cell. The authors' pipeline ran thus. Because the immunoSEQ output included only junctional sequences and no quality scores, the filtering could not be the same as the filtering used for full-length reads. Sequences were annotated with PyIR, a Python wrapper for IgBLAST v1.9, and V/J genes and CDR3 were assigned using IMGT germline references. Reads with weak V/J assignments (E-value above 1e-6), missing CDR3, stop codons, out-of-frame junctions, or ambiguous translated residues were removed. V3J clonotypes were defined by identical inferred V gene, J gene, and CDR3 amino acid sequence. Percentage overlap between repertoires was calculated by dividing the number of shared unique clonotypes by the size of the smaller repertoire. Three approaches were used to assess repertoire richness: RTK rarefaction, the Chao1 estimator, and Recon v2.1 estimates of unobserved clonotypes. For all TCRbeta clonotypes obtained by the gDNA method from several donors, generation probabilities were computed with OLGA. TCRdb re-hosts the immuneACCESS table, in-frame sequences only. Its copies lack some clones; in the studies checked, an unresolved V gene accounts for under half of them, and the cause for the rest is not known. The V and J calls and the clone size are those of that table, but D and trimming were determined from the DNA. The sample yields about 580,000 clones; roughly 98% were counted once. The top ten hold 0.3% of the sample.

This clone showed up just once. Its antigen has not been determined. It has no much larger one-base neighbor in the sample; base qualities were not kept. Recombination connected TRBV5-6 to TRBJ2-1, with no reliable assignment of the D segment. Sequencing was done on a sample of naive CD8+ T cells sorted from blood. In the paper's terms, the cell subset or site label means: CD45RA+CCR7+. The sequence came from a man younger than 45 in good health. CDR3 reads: CASSLGNLDNEQFF. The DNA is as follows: TGTGCCAGCAGCTTGGGGAACCTAGACAATGAGCAGTTCTTC. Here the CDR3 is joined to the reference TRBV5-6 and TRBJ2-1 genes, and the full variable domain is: DAGVTQSPTHLIKTRGQQVTLRCSPKSGHDTVSWYQQALGQGPQFIFQYYEEEERQRGNFPDRFSGHQFPNYSSELNVNALLLGDSALYLCASSLGNLDNEQFFGPGTRLTVL.